This T cell receptor beta chain derives from a study of OX40 agonist ivuxolimab in advanced cancers. Study-wide context: Participants averaged approximately 65 years of age (range roughly 20 to 90) and were 82.7% male.

Only in-frame clones appear in the TCRdb table, and some are missing; sequencing was by immunoSEQ multiplex PCR. Here the sample spans more than 45,000 clones, about 85% being singletons. This CDR3 has 16 residues. V lost 5 bases and J lost 5; bases outside the gene matches: 12. Germline CDR1 and CDR2: MGHDK and SYGVNS. The specimen comprised CD4+ or CD8+ T cells sorted from blood, sampled in a trial of the OX40 agonist ivuxolimab. The chain links TRBV25-1 to TRBJ2-5; the match to TRBD1 covers 9 bases. This TCR derives from an adult with an advanced solid tumor such as melanoma, head and neck, liver or kidney cancer. CDR3 sequence reads: CASSLPGQGLGETQYF. For the CDR3, the DNA is TGTGCCAGCAGTCTTCCGGGACAGGGTTTGGGGGAGACCCAGTACTTC. Full variable domain (outside the CDR3, taken from reference TRBV25-1 and TRBJ2-5): EADIYQTPRYLVIGTGKKITLECSQTMGHDKMYWYQQDPGMELHLIHYSYGVNSTEKGDLSSESTVSRIRTEHFPLTLESARPSHTSQYLCASSLPGQGLGETQYFGPGTRLLVL.